This T cell receptor beta chain was captured in a study of spatial heterogeneity in lung cancer. As for the study in general: In raw reads, more than eight appearances on average were recorded for each unique TCR and UMI combination. Study-level points and caveats: The study found ubiquitous expanded tumor TCRs in blood more at resection than follow-up.

TCR cDNA molecules each had a unique molecular identifier. MiXCR was run by TCRdb on the 5' RACE reads, yielding one entry per CDR3 protein. The table records about 38,000 distinct CDR3 sequences, 7.5% of them present only once. This clonotype was recorded many times. The antigen is unknown. Time point here: sample taken at primary tumor resection. Frozen PBMC, nontumor lung or tumor provided whole RNA, which was sequenced unsorted. V gave up 4 bases and J gave up 10 bases, with 17 bases separating them. This CDR3 region has 14 residues. Germline V CDR1 and CDR2: SGHTA, FQGTGA. This receptor was obtained from a male donor with early-stage non-small cell lung cancer. The material was PBMCs, obtained at surgery. The chain employs TRBV7-3 and TRBJ2-1, with TRBD2 as a possible D gene (6 bases). DNA for the CDR3: TGTGCCAGCAGCTCCCCTTTGGAGGGCTCGGAGCAGTTCTTC. Protein: CASSSPLEGSEQFF.